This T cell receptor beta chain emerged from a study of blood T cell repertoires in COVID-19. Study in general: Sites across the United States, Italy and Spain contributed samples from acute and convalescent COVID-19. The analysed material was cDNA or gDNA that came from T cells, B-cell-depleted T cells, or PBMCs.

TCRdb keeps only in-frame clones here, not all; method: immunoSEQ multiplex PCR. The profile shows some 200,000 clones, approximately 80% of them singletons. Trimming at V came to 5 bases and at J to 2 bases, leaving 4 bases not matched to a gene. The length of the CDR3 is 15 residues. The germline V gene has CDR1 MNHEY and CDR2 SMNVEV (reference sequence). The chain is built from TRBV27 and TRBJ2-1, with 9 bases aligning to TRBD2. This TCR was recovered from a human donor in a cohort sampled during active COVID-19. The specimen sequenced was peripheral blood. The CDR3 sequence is CASSAIAGAYNEQFF. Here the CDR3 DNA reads TGTGCCAGCAGTGCAATAGCGGGAGCCTACAATGAGCAGTTCTTC.